This TCR beta chain was sequenced during a study of blood T cell repertoires in COVID-19. Overall study context: Researchers got acute and convalescent COVID-19 samples from the United States, Italy and Spain. T cells, B-cell-depleted T cells, or PBMCs provided the cDNA or gDNA that served as material.

This CDR3 is built from 13 residues. Germline CDR1 and CDR2: LNHDA and SQIVND (reference sequence). V gave up 10 bases and J gave up 1 base, with 13 bases separating them. Per the original methods: Counts of nucleated cells, estimated from reference gene primer amplification, were obtained. TCRdb keeps only in-frame clones here, not all; method: immunoSEQ multiplex PCR. Clonal size and the V and J genes are those of that table, whereas D and trimming came from the DNA. The data show approximately 100,000 clones, approximately 81% seen once. The rearrangement joins TRBV19 to TRBJ1-1; no definite D call. Sequencing was performed on peripheral blood. This clonotype originated in a human donor in a cohort sampled during active COVID-19. CDR3 region: CATYKTQNTEAFF. The CDR3 DNA is TGTGCCACCTACAAGACACAGAACACTGAAGCTTTCTTT.